Sequencing of this T cell receptor beta chain was carried out in a study of vaccination effects on CD4 cells after COVID-19. General study findings and limits: Healthy vaccinees showed cross-reactivity with common cold coronaviruses in only 1 of 255 vaccine-induced clones.

This CDR3 has 14 residues. Looked up from germline, CDR1 is MGHRA and CDR2 is YSYEKL. V was trimmed by 4 bases and J by 0 bases, leaving 9 bases between them. Sequenced by immunoSEQ multiplex PCR; TCRdb stores in-frame clones only, minus some. The sample includes approximately 74,000 clones, more than 60% of them seen just once. Antigen-specific CD4+ T cells were first expanded with viral peptide pools by the ViraFEST assay and only then sequenced. Following an approximately 9-day culture, CD4+ T cells were purified. Participants received two doses of either the BNT162b2 or mRNA-1273 vaccine. The study found no prior SARS-CoV-2 infection in the vaccine recipients, who tested negative for nucleocapsid antibodies. Wells each received 2 million or so PBMC, cultured with 10 IU/ml IL-2 and 10 ug/ml peptides. Replacing half the medium with IL-2 medium was done on days 3 and 7. Comment on this clone: What it binds is not known.

The sequenced sample was CD4+ T cells from PBMCs cultured with HCoV-OC43 spike peptides, obtained after COVID-19 vaccination. The sample's subset: HCoV-OC43 spike overlapping peptide pool stimulation. This chain uses TRBV4-1 with TRBJ1-1; D remains unclear. The receptor was derived from a human donor who received a COVID-19 vaccine. CDR3 sequence: CASSPLEVNTEAFF. CDR3 coding DNA: TGCGCCAGCAGCCCACTTGAGGTGAACACTGAAGCTTTCTTT.